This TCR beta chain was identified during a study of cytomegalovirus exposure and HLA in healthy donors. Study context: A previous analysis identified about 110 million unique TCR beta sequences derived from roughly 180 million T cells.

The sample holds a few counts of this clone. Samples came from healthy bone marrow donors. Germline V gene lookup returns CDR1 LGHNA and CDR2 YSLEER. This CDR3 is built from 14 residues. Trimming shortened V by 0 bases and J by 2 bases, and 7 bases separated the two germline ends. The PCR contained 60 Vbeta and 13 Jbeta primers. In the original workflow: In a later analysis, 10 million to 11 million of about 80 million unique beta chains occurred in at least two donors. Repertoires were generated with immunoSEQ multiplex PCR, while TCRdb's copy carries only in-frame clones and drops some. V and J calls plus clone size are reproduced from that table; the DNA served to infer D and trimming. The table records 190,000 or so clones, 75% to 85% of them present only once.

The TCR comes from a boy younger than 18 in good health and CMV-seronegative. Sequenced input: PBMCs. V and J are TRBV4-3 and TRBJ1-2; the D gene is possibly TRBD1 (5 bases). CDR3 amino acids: CASSQDTGNYGYTF. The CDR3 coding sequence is TGCGCCAGCAGCCAAGATACAGGCAACTATGGCTACACCTTC.